This record looks at one T cell receptor (beta chain) sequence and its context. Its target is unknown. This specimen belongs to a study of blood T cells in healthy people across ages. Through a sample-barcoded 5' primer and a J-beta primer mix, a second PCR was run for 7 to 11 cycles. TCRdb itself ran the 5' RACE reads through MiXCR, one entry per CDR3 protein. The table shows 1.5 million to 2 million distinct CDR3 sequences, with almost 35% occurring only once. General study points: Because sorting was not performed, PBMCs prevented conclusive naive versus antigen-experienced comparison.

Sequenced: blood. This TCR came from a woman aged 25 to 39 in good health.

CDR3 nucleotide sequence: TGTGCCAGCAGTTACGGGGGGGTGTCCCCGTACCTGGAGACCCAGTACTTC. It yields the protein CASSYGGVSPYLETQYF. This sequence joins TRBV6-2 or TRBV6-3 and TRBJ2-7; 7 bases fit TRBD2. The J call is uncertain, as TRBJ2-5 better fits the DNA end. Germline values: CDR1 MNHEY, CDR2 SVGEGT. This CDR3 region has 17 residues.